This T cell receptor (beta chain) was identified in a study of cytomegalovirus exposure and HLA in healthy donors. The germline V and J ends were trimmed by 10 bases and 5 bases, with 20 bases remaining between them. There are 14 residues in the CDR3. Germline CDR1 SNHLY, CDR2 FYNNEI. Primers included in the PCR were 60 Vbeta and 13 Jbeta primers. The assay was immunoSEQ multiplex PCR, and TCRdb's table has in-frame clones only and misses some. The sample has about 100,000 clones, 50% to 70% seen once. This clone was recorded once. Input material: PBMCs. This chain joins TRBV2 and TRBJ2-5, with TRBD2 as a possible D gene (5 bases). The clonotype was recovered from a man aged 25 to 40 in good health and CMV-seropositive. CDR3 coding DNA: TGTGCCACCGGCGGCGCTATGACGGGGGAGACCCAGTACTTC. Protein sequence: CATGGAMTGETQYF.